Presented here are 20 T cell receptor beta chains from one specimen sequenced in a study of T cell responses to AZD1222 COVID-19 vaccine. Clones were read by immunoSEQ multiplex PCR, and TCRdb kept only the in-frame ones, dropping some. The repertoire includes about 130,000 clones, about nine tenths of them detected once, and roughly 1.5% sits in the top ten. The starting material was peripheral blood, obtained on day 0 of AZD1222 vaccination. The receptors stem from an adult in good health.

The V and J genes are TRBV7-3 and TRBJ2-3, with TRBD2 matching 7 bases. Germline-derived CDR1 and CDR2 are SGHTA and FQGTGA. The CDR3 loop spans 15 amino acids. V was clipped by 6 bases and J by 0 bases; unmatched bases: 6. The CDR3 DNA reads as TGTGCCAGCAGTTACCTCGGGGGGAGCACAGATACGCAGTATTTT. This sequence encodes CASSYLGGSTDTQYF.

The V gene is TRBV12-3 or TRBV12-4, the J gene TRBJ2-5; 9 bases align to TRBD1. J lost 5 bases, V lost 5 bases, and 3 bases had no gene match. There are 13 residues in the CDR3. The CDR3 is CASSTTGGETQYF. In DNA form, the CDR3 reads TGTGCCAGCAGTACAACAGGGGGCGAGACCCAGTACTTC.

The genes are TRBV29-1 and TRBJ1-6, with 7 bases identical to TRBD1. The CDR3 extends over 15 amino acids. J lost 6 bases, V lost 6 bases, and 11 bases had no gene match. CDR1 SQVTM and CDR2 ANQGSEA come from the germline V gene. CDR3 in amino acids: CSVASGTETNSPLHF. The CDR3 DNA is TGCAGCGTCGCCTCGGGGACAGAAACTAATTCACCCCTCCACTTT.

The CDR3 reads CASSLGQGADGYTF. CDR3 coding DNA: TGTGCCAGCAGTTTGGGACAGGGGGCCGATGGCTACACCTTC. V usage is TRBV28 and J usage is TRBJ1-2, with TRBD1 matching over 12 bases. V trimming: 3 bases; J trimming: 6 bases; junction bases outside the gene matches: 2. The CDR3 sequence is 14 residues long. Germline lookup yields CDR1 MDHEN and CDR2 SYDVKM.

The chain joins TRBV6-6 to TRBJ2-3; no reliable D call. The V end lost 5 bases, the J end lost 4 bases, and 19 bases lay between the germline ends. Germline loops: CDR1 MNHNY, CDR2 SVGAGI (reference sequence). The CDR3 has 16 amino acids. The CDR3 here is CASSSRAELPPDTQYF. CDR3 coding DNA: TGTGCCAGCAGTAGTAGGGCGGAACTACCACCAGATACGCAGTATTTT.

The genes are TRBV28 and TRBJ2-7, with a possible D match to TRBD1 (5 bases). CDR1 and CDR2 (germline): MDHEN, SYDVKM. Trimming took off 6 bases at V and 3 bases at J, with 6 bases between the two ends. The CDR3 covers 11 residues. Here the CDR3 reads CASRTVYEQYF. In nucleotides, the CDR3 is TGTGCCAGCAGGACAGTCTACGAGCAGTACTTC.

This chain connects TRBV5-6 to TRBJ2-7, with 9 nucleotides matching TRBD1. Germline CDR1 and CDR2: SGHDT and YYEEEE. The V segment lost 4 bases and the J segment 1 base; nucleotides outside the gene matches: 9. The CDR3 has 16 residues. CDR3 residues: CASSTPRTGVSYEQYF. CDR3 in DNA: TGTGCCAGCAGCACGCCGAGGACAGGGGTTTCCTACGAGCAGTACTTC.

This clone was seen more than once but under ten times. The V call is TRBV7-9, the J call TRBJ1-1; maybe TRBD1 (5 bases). The germline gives CDR1 SEHNR, CDR2 FQNEAQ (reference sequence). The CDR3 has 14 residues. V lost 6 bases and J lost 0, with 11 bases in between. Written as DNA, the CDR3 is TGTGCCAGCAGTTCCGAACAGGTGAACACTGAAGCTTTCTTT. Its protein is CASSSEQVNTEAFF.

The chain carries TRBV27 and TRBJ2-7; TRBD1 is a possible D gene (6 bases). Between the trimmed V and J ends, which lost 6 bases and 4 bases, there was a span of 16 bases. Looked up from germline, CDR1 is MNHEY and CDR2 is SMNVEV (reference sequence). CDR3 length equals 14 residues. CDR3 coding DNA: TGTGCCAGCAGCGTACAGGGTGGTGGGTACGAGCAGTACTTC. Amino acids: CASSVQGGGYEQYF.

The V call is TRBV13, the J call TRBJ2-7; 7 bases fit TRBD2. The CDR3 has 17 amino acids. With 4 bases clipped from V and 4 bases from J, the junction kept 16 bases outside the gene matches. Germline CDR1 is PRHDT and CDR2 is FYEKMQ (reference sequence). CDR3 amino acids: CASSSIPQGAGEYEQYF. The CDR3 region has the DNA TGTGCCAGCAGCTCTATTCCGCAGGGCGCGGGAGAGTACGAGCAGTACTTC.

This clone was seen a few times. The chain employs TRBV19 and TRBJ1-5; D remains ambiguous. The CDR3 length is 14 residues. V was shortened by 6 bases and J by 4 bases, with 13 bases between the two germline ends. CDR1 LNHDA and CDR2 SQIVND come from the germline V gene (reference sequence). CDR3 region: CASRVGRANQPQHF. The CDR3 DNA reads TGTGCCAGTAGGGTAGGACGTGCAAATCAGCCCCAGCATTTT.

The chain combines TRBV6-5 with TRBJ1-2; weak D call: TRBD1 (6 bases). CDR3 length equals 14 residues. Germline assignment: CDR1 MNHEY and CDR2 SVGAGI. With 5 bases removed from V and 4 bases from J, the gap between germline ends came to 14 bases. The CDR3 coding sequence is TGTGCCAGCAGTAACCGGGACAACCCCTATGGCTACACCTTC. Amino acid sequence: CASSNRDNPYGYTF.

The CDR3 protein is CASSSQREDRNTIYF. Here the CDR3 DNA reads TGTGCCAGCAGCTCTCAGCGGGAAGATAGAAACACCATATATTTT. The chain links TRBV5-5 to TRBJ1-3, with D unclear. CDR1 is SGHKS, CDR2 YYEKEE, per germline (reference sequence). The V end was cut by 3 bases, the J end by 5 bases, with 15 bases between. The CDR3 is 15 amino acids. The whole variable domain, filled in from reference TRBV5-5 and TRBJ1-3, reads DAGVTQSPTHLIKTRGQQVTLRCSPISGHKSVSWYQQVLGQGPQFIFQYYEKEERGRGNFPDRFSARQFPNYSSELNVNALLLGDSALYLCASSSQREDRNTIYFGEGSWLTVV.

This clone was seen once. This chain connects TRBV13 to TRBJ2-1; 11 nucleotides align to TRBD2. With 1 base clipped from V and 2 bases from J, the junction kept 13 bases outside the gene matches. From germline, CDR1 is PRHDT and CDR2 FYEKMQ (reference sequence). The CDR3 extends over 20 amino acids. Here the CDR3 DNA reads TGTGCCAGCAGCTTAGTTGTCCCTCGGCTAGCGGGGGGAACCTACAATGAGCAGTTCTTC. It translates to CASSLVVPRLAGGTYNEQFF.

This chain connects TRBV6-1 to TRBJ1-6; TRBD1 aligns across 8 bases. V was clipped by 4 bases and J by 8 bases; unmatched bases: 13. Looked up from germline, CDR1 is MNHNS and CDR2 is SASEGT. There are 17 residues in the CDR3. CDR3 loop: CASSGHSRQGAYSPLHF. The CDR3 DNA reads TGTGCCAGCAGTGGGCACAGTAGGCAGGGGGCTTATTCACCCCTCCACTTT.

The rearrangement joins TRBV9 to TRBJ1-3; the match to TRBD1 covers 7 bases. Trimming cost V 4 bases and J 7 bases; bases outside gene matches: 11. The germline V gene has CDR1 SGDLS and CDR2 YYNGEE. The CDR3 length is 15 residues. CDR3 coding DNA: TGTGCCAGCAGCCCCTCAGAGGGACAGCGGAACACCATATATTTT. Translating it yields CASSPSEGQRNTIYF.

The rearrangement joins TRBV7-6 to TRBJ2-6, with D possibly matching TRBD2 (6 bases). The CDR3 is made up of 17 amino acids. Germline loops: CDR1 SGHVS, CDR2 FNYEAQ. V gave up 4 bases and J gave up 0 bases, with 13 bases separating them. The CDR3 coding sequence is TGTGCCAGCAGCTCGGGACTCAAATACTCTGGGGCCAACGTCCTGACTTTC. It codes for CASSSGLKYSGANVLTF. Combining the CDR3 with reference TRBV7-6 and TRBJ2-6 gives the whole variable domain GAGVSQSPRYKVTKRGQDVALRCDPISGHVSLYWYRQALGQGPEFLTYFNYEAQQDKSGLPNDRFSAERPEGSISTLTIQRTEQRDSAMYRCASSSGLKYSGANVLTFGAGSRLTVL.

V and J are TRBV28 and TRBJ1-2; weak D call: TRBD1 (6 bases). The CDR3 spans 18 residues. The V end lost 3 bases, the J end lost 4 bases, and 24 bases lay between the germline ends. CDR1 is MDHEN and CDR2 is SYDVKM in the germline V gene. CDR3 nucleotide sequence: TGTGCCAGCAGTTTCGGGCCCGCGGGGGGGGCTAGGGGCTATGGCTACACCTTC. Translation gives CASSFGPAGGARGYGYTF.

This clone was detected only a few times. The chain employs TRBV5-1 and TRBJ1-1, with TRBD1 matching 8 bases. Germline values: CDR1 SGHRS, CDR2 YFSETQ. V was pared by 0 bases and J by 0 bases, with 13 bases of the junction left unmatched. CDR3 length: 19 residues. The CDR3 region is CASSLGRRTGRGVNTEAFF. In DNA form, the CDR3 reads TGCGCCAGCAGCTTGGGAAGGCGGACAGGGAGAGGAGTGAACACTGAAGCTTTCTTT.

This rearrangement joins TRBV29-1 to TRBJ1-2; D possibly corresponds to TRBD1 (5 bases). The V end lost 0 bases, the J end lost 4 bases, and 12 bases lay between the germline ends. Germline CDR1 SQVTM, CDR2 ANQGSEA. The length of the CDR3 is 14 residues. The chain's CDR3 is CSVEDRGSLYGYTF. CDR3 in DNA: TGCAGCGTTGAAGATCGGGGGAGTCTCTATGGCTACACCTTC.